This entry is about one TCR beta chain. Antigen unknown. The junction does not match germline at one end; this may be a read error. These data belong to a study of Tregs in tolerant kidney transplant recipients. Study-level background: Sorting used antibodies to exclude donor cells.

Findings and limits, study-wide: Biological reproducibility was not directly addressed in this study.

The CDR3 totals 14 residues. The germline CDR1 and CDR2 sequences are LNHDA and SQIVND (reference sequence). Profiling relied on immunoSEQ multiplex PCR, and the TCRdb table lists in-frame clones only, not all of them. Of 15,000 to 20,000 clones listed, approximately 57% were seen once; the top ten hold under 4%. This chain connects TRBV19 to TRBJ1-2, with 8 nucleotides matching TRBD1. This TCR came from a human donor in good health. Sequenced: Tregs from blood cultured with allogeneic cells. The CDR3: CASSLDRGWNGYTF. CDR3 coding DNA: TGTGCCAGTAGTTTAGACAGGGGATGGAATGGCTACACCTTC.